A selection of T cell receptor beta chains follows, all from one sample in a study of response to subunit inactivated influenza vaccine. Each CDR3 protein is one row after TCRdb ran MiXCR on the RT-PCR reads. The repertoire holds around 500,000 distinct CDR3 sequences, roughly 9.8% seen once, with over 9.5% in the top ten. The material was PBMCs from blood, obtained more than 35 days after vaccination. The receptors were gathered from a man aged 45-65 years who received an inactivated influenza vaccine. CDR3s leave out the opening cysteine and the closing phenylalanine or tryptophan. Only some rows state a clone size, as once, few, many or a class for expanded clones.

J gene	clone size	V gene	CDR3 protein
TRBJ2-1	.	TRBV4-2	ASSQAGWGGHNEQF
TRBJ2-7	.	TRBV5-6	ASSLAPGNYEQH
TRBJ2-7	many	TRBV7-2	ASSLVSPSEQY
TRBJ2-1	many	TRBV7-2	ASSFPGNEQF
TRBJ2-3	few	TRBV20-1	SASPTHLLAGGKDTQY
TRBJ2-2	few	TRBV7-9	ASSAGQFGELF
TRBJ2-1	.	TRBV12-2	ASRASHTAGGLNEQF
TRBJ2-7	.	TRBV10-3	AISGLAGGLHEQY
TRBJ2-2	few	TRBV7-8	ASHPPQGAQNTGELF
TRBJ2-5	few	TRBV2	ASSDWETQY
TRBJ2-5	.	TRBV10-3	AISEGSQETQY
TRBJ2-5	few	TRBV3-1	ASSQDRKTQY
TRBJ2-1	few	TRBV5-1	ASSLGHNRFNEQF
TRBJ1-5	few	TRBV20-1	SAVLQDQPQH
TRBJ2-5	.	TRBV6-2/TRBV6-3	ASRASGQETQY
TRBJ2-3	.	TRBV20-1	SAWTGGTDTQY
TRBJ2-7	.	TRBV28	ASSLIAFEQY
TRBJ2-1	many	TRBV7-9	ASSDRDRGSNEQF
TRBJ1-2	.	TRBV20-1	SASDGGNGYT
TRBJ2-1	.	TRBV6-2/TRBV6-3	ASSYFLTGRYNEQF
TRBJ2-3	few	TRBV5-6	ASSLFRPFEGSDTQY
TRBJ2-1	.	TRBV6-1	ASRLRGGNEQF
TRBJ2-7	.	TRBV6-5	ASSYSALSTGRPEEQY
TRBJ2-2	.	TRBV5-1	ASSLIRSTTGELF
TRBJ1-2	few	TRBV19	ASSGKTGGPYGYT
TRBJ1-5	.	TRBV12-3/TRBV12-4	ASSPGRRQPQH
TRBJ2-5	many	TRBV15	ATSRFQYQETQY
TRBJ2-7	.	TRBV5-1	ASSRDWAGVSYEQY
TRBJ1-5	.	TRBV12-3/TRBV12-4	ASSFFQGQPQH
TRBJ2-7	few	TRBV18	ASSPFSGLREGEQY
TRBJ2-3	many	TRBV20-1	SAVPGAGTDTQY
TRBJ1-1	few	TRBV20-1	SARVRGLTEAF
TRBJ2-5	few	TRBV4-1	ASSQDTPASGAHQETQY
TRBJ2-3	few	TRBV6-1	ASSPLAGDTDTQY
TRBJ2-1	many	TRBV12-3/TRBV12-4	ASSDGGRFYNEQF
TRBJ2-3	many	TRBV4-2	ASRGTGGVASTDTQY